A single sample gave rise to the 28 T cell receptor beta chains below, sequenced in a study of T cell responses to AZD1222 COVID-19 vaccine. Produced via immunoSEQ multiplex PCR; TCRdb's table is partial and in-frame only. This sample yields approximately 75,000 clones, of which around 86% are seen a single time; about 17% belongs to the top ten. This specimen consisted of peripheral blood, obtained 28 days after the second AZD1222 dose. Receptors were obtained from an adult who received the AZD1222 COVID-19 vaccine.

This chain connects TRBV7-9 to TRBJ1-1; TRBD1 aligns across 7 bases. Germline assignment: CDR1 SEHNR and CDR2 FQNEAQ (reference sequence). This CDR3 is 15 amino acids long. Trimming cost V 1 base and J 1 base; bases outside gene matches: 3. The CDR3 sequence: CASSLGAGGNTEAFF. The CDR3 DNA reads TGTGCCAGCAGCTTAGGGGCAGGGGGGAACACTGAAGCTTTCTTT.

J is TRBJ1-5 and V is TRBV6-1; 9 positions agree with TRBD1. The germline gives CDR1 MNHNS, CDR2 SASEGT. The CDR3 length is 14 residues. With 2 bases clipped from V and 6 bases from J, the junction kept 2 bases outside the gene matches. In DNA form, the CDR3 reads TGTGCCAGCAGTGAAACAGGGGGCGGTCAGCCCCAGCATTTT. As protein: CASSETGGGQPQHF.

V and J are TRBV21-1 and TRBJ1-2; the table assigns TRBD1, which was not confirmed against the DNA. TRBV21-1 is listed as a pseudogene. The CDR3 extends over 18 amino acids. DNA for the CDR3: TGTGCCAGCAGCAATAGTAGGGACAGGACCCCAACTAACTATGGCTACACCTTC. Protein product: CASSNSRDRTPTNYGYTF.

The CDR3 DNA sequence: TGTGCCAGCAGTATCTGGAACTCTGGAAACACCATATATTTT. It codes for CASSIWNSGNTIYF. This sequence joins TRBV6-5 and TRBJ1-3; D call uncertain. The germline gives CDR1 MNHEY, CDR2 SVGAGI. This CDR3 has 14 residues. V was trimmed by 5 bases and J by 0 bases, leaving 8 bases between them.

The rearrangement links TRBV7-9 to TRBJ2-1, with no clear D. Per germline, CDR1 SEHNR and CDR2 FQNEAQ (reference sequence). The germline V and J ends were trimmed by 5 bases and 6 bases, with 11 bases remaining between them. This CDR3 contains 13 residues. This CDR3 is CASSQGKRNEQFF. The CDR3 DNA follows: TGTGCCAGCAGCCAAGGAAAGCGCAATGAGCAGTTCTTC.

V usage is TRBV30 and J usage is TRBJ1-2, with unresolved D. V lost 1 base to trimming and J lost 7 bases, with 16 bases between them. The CDR3 has 14 residues. Germline V gene data show CDR1 as GTSNPN and CDR2 as SVGIG (reference sequence). CDR3 coding DNA: TGTGCCTGGAGTGAGCCCCGTCTCTATAGTGGCTACACCTTC. It codes for CAWSEPRLYSGYTF. Full variable domain (rest looked up from reference TRBV30 and TRBJ1-2): SQTIHQWPATLVQPVGSPLSLECTVEGTSNPNLYWYRQAAGRGLQLLFYSVGIGQISSEVPQNLSASRPQDRQFILSSKKLLLSDSGFYLCAWSEPRLYSGYTFGSGTRLTVV.

This clone has only one observation. This chain links TRBV25-1 with TRBJ1-2; 11 nucleotides agree with TRBD1. This CDR3 is 16 amino acids long. J lost 4 bases, V lost 2 bases, and 6 bases had no gene match. Looked up from germline, CDR1 is MGHDK and CDR2 is SYGVNS. The CDR3 loop reads CASSEGGTGGIYGYTF. For the CDR3, the DNA is TGTGCCAGCAGTGAAGGGGGGACAGGGGGTATCTATGGCTACACCTTC.

The chain combines TRBV7-9 with TRBJ2-1; D is unclear. The V and J ends lost 5 bases and 8 bases respectively, with 13 bases between them. Per germline, CDR1 SEHNR and CDR2 FQNEAQ (reference sequence). The CDR3 contains 13 residues. For the CDR3, the DNA is TGTGCCAGCAGCATGGGCAGTTGGGATGAGCAGTTCTTC. Translated: CASSMGSWDEQFF. Complete variable domain (other parts from reference TRBV7-9 and TRBJ2-1): DTGVSQNPRHKITKRGQNVTFRCDPISEHNRLYWYRQTLGQGPEFLTYFQNEAQLEKSRLLSDRFSAERPKGSFSTLEIQRTEQGDSAMYLCASSMGSWDEQFFGPGTRLTVL.

The rearrangement joins TRBV19 to TRBJ2-6; D is uncertain. The CDR3 runs 15 residues. Germline CDR1 and CDR2: LNHDA and SQIVND (reference sequence). Trimming took off 3 bases at V and 4 bases at J, with 10 bases between the two ends. The CDR3 sequence is CASSMTGSGANVLTF. In nucleotides, the CDR3 is TGTGCCAGTAGTATGACGGGCTCCGGGGCCAACGTCCTGACTTTC.

The chain combines TRBV19 with TRBJ1-1; TRBD1 matches 9 bases. This CDR3 has 16 amino acids. From germline, CDR1 is LNHDA and CDR2 SQIVND (reference sequence). V lost 7 bases, J lost 1 base, and 10 bases stayed unmatched. The CDR3 nucleotides are TGTGCCAGTATGGACAGGGGAGTCATCGGGAACACTGAAGCTTTCTTT. This codes for CASMDRGVIGNTEAFF.

The chain joins TRBV6-5 to TRBJ2-1, with D perhaps TRBD2 (5 bases). Trimming took off 8 bases at V and 6 bases at J, with 11 bases between the two ends. CDR1 is MNHEY and CDR2 is SVGAGI in the germline V gene. CDR3 length: 12 residues. The CDR3 loop reads CASYGETNEQFF. For the CDR3, the DNA is TGTGCCAGCTACGGGGAGACCAATGAGCAGTTCTTC.

The V and J genes are TRBV10-1 and TRBJ1-1; 7 bases fit TRBD1. In germline, CDR1 is WNHNN, CDR2 SYGVQD (reference sequence). The V gene end was trimmed by 6 bases and the J gene end by 0 bases; junction bases not matched to a gene: 10. The CDR3 spans 16 residues. CDR3 sequence (DNA): TGCGCCAGCAGGGTGACAGGGAGGACCATGAACACTGAAGCTTTCTTT. Translating gives CASRVTGRTMNTEAFF.

CDR3 sequence: CASSSTRGANVLTF. DNA of the CDR3: TGTGCCAGCAGTTCCACCCGTGGGGCCAACGTCCTGACTTTC. The rearrangement joins TRBV28 to TRBJ2-6; D unresolved. The germline V gene has CDR1 MDHEN and CDR2 SYDVKM. Between the trimmed V and J ends, which lost 4 bases and 3 bases, there was a span of 7 bases. This CDR3 spans 14 amino acids.

V and J are TRBV5-1 and TRBJ2-6; TRBD1 matches 9 bases. Losses at the gene ends were 1 base for V and 0 bases for J; bases not matched to a gene: 11. The length of the CDR3 is 20 residues. Looked up from germline, CDR1 is SGHRS and CDR2 is YFSETQ. CDR3 sequence: CASSLLRGDREFSGANVLTF. The CDR3 region has the DNA TGCGCCAGCAGCTTGTTAAGGGGGGACAGGGAGTTCTCTGGGGCCAACGTCCTGACTTTC.

The chain carries TRBV11-2 and TRBJ2-7, with D tentatively TRBD1 (6 bases). V gave up 1 base and J gave up 4 bases, with 17 bases separating them. CDR3 length: 16 residues. Germline CDR1 reads SGHAT; CDR2 reads FQNNGV. In DNA, the CDR3 is TGTGCCAGCAGCTTAGCCCTAGGGGGACACAAGTACGAGCAGTACTTC. Protein product: CASSLALGGHKYEQYF.

The chain combines TRBV29-1 with TRBJ2-4; no clear D gene. V was shortened by 6 bases and J by 1 base, with 10 bases between the two germline ends. Germline CDR1 and CDR2: SQVTM and ANQGSEA. CDR3 length equals 13 residues. In DNA, the CDR3 is TGCAGCGTCCCTTTAGGGGCCAAAAACATTCAGTACTTC. Translation: CSVPLGAKNIQYF.

The chain is built from TRBV7-3 and TRBJ1-5; D might be TRBD1 (6 bases). This CDR3 is 13 amino acids long. Trimming pared 3 bases from V and 5 bases from J, leaving 8 bases between. The V gene's germline CDR1 is SGHTA and CDR2 FQGTGA. The CDR3 is CASSLDSYQPQHF. In DNA form, the CDR3 reads TGTGCCAGCAGCTTGGACAGTTATCAGCCCCAGCATTTT.

The chain is built from TRBV11-2 and TRBJ1-1; no firm D call. Germline CDR1 SGHAT, CDR2 FQNNGV. The CDR3 runs to 14 residues. The germline V and J ends were trimmed by 1 base and 4 bases, with 10 bases remaining between them. CDR3 DNA: TGTGCCAGCAGCTTAGGGAGAGTCGGCACTGAAGCTTTCTTT. Its translation: CASSLGRVGTEAFF.

The chain uses TRBV4-3 and TRBJ1-6; D call uncertain. CDR1 is LGHNA, CDR2 YSLEER, per germline. The V end lost 0 bases, the J end lost 6 bases, and 6 bases lay between the germline ends. The CDR3 covers 14 residues. The CDR3 region has the DNA TGCGCCAGCAGCCAAGAAGGTGGTAATTCACCCCTCCACTTT. Translating it yields CASSQEGGNSPLHF.

The chain employs TRBV7-2 and TRBJ2-6; 13 bases fit TRBD2. Germline assignment: CDR1 SGHTA and CDR2 FQGNSA. With V trimmed by 5 bases and J by 0 bases, 4 bases remained unmatched. CDR3 length: 18 amino acids. CDR3 coding DNA: TGTGCCAGCAGCGTTACTAGCGGGGGGGCCTCTGGGGCCAACGTCCTGACTTTC. Protein product: CASSVTSGGASGANVLTF. The full variable domain, in which reference TRBV7-2 and TRBJ2-6 provide the parts outside the CDR3, is GAGVSQSPSNKVTEKGKDVELRCDPISGHTALYWYRQSLGQGLEFLIYFQGNSAPDKSGLPSDRFSAERTGGSVSTLTIQRTQQEDSAVYLCASSVTSGGASGANVLTFGAGSRLTVL.

This chain uses TRBV13 with TRBJ1-5; no clear D gene. Germline-derived CDR1 and CDR2 are PRHDT and FYEKMQ (reference sequence). Trimming took 5 bases from V and 3 from J, leaving 8 bases between them. The CDR3 covers 13 residues. The CDR3 bases are TGTGCCAGCAGCCCACGGCCCAATCAGCCCCAGCATTTT. Encoded protein: CASSPRPNQPQHF.

CDR3 residues: CASRQPGAGNTIYF. Written as DNA, the CDR3 is TGTGCCAGCAGGCAACCAGGGGCTGGAAACACCATATATTTT. V usage is TRBV28 and J usage is TRBJ1-3; D may be TRBD1 (6 bases). V lost 6 bases, J lost 2 bases, and 11 bases lay in between. CDR3 length: 14 residues. Germline V gene data show CDR1 as MDHEN and CDR2 as SYDVKM.

DNA for the CDR3: TGTGCCAGCAGTTACCGCAGGGGACACGAGCAGTACTTC. This gives the protein CASSYRRGHEQYF. The chain carries TRBV6-5 and TRBJ2-7, with D possibly TRBD1 on 6 matching bases. The germline CDR1 and CDR2 sequences are MNHEY and SVGAGI. The CDR3 is 13 residues long. Trimming stripped 2 bases from V and 5 bases from J, with 10 bases between.

The rearrangement links TRBV6-1 to TRBJ1-2; D possibly corresponds to TRBD1 (6 bases). This CDR3 is built from 14 residues. The V and J ends lost 5 bases and 4 bases respectively, with 14 bases between them. Germline V gene lookup returns CDR1 MNHNS and CDR2 SASEGT. Written as DNA, the CDR3 is TGTGCCAGCAGTTTATCGGACAGCCTCTATGGCTACACCTTC. Protein product: CASSLSDSLYGYTF.

A word on this clone: A junction boundary mismatches the germline segment, possibly from a read error. V usage is TRBV4-2 and J usage is TRBJ1-1, with D possibly matching TRBD1 (6 bases). This CDR3 has 14 amino acids. The V gene's germline CDR1 is LGHNA and CDR2 YNFKEQ. The CDR3 loop reads CASSQDPFTGAGLF. CDR3 in DNA: TGTGCCAGCAGCCAAGATCCGTTTACGGGGGCCGGGCTCTTT.

The genes are TRBV18 and TRBJ2-3, with no clear D. The CDR3 has 13 amino acids. The germline V gene encodes CDR1 KGHSH and CDR2 LQKENI. Trimming cost V 8 bases and J 2 bases, with 11 bases left between them. The CDR3 DNA reads TGTGCCAGCCTCAAAGTCCTCACAGATACGCAGTATTTT. Its translation: CASLKVLTDTQYF. Filled out from reference TRBV18 and TRBJ2-3, the complete variable domain reads NAGVMQNPRHLVRRRGQEARLRCSPMKGHSHVYWYRQLPEEGLKFMVYLQKENIIDESGMPKERFSAEFPKEGPSILRIQQVVRGDSAAYFCASLKVLTDTQYFGPGTRLTVL.

This chain connects TRBV30 to TRBJ1-1, with D maybe TRBD1 (5 bases). Per the germline V gene, CDR1 is GTSNPN and CDR2 is SVGIG (reference sequence). The CDR3 runs to 13 residues. Trimming took off 3 bases at V and 3 bases at J, with 11 bases between the two ends. CDR3 bases: TGTGCCTGGAGGCAGACAGACTACACTGAAGCTTTCTTT. Its translation: CAWRQTDYTEAFF.

This clone was seen a handful of times. V usage is TRBV4-3 and J usage is TRBJ2-1; D not resolved. The CDR3 sequence is 15 residues long. In germline, CDR1 is LGHNA, CDR2 YSLEER. Trimming cost V 0 bases and J 7 bases, with 13 bases left between them. CDR3 nucleotide sequence: TGCGCCAGCAGCCAAGATCTCGGGCTGTGGAATGAGCAGTTCTTC. Translated, it gives CASSQDLGLWNEQFF.